This paragraph reports one TCR beta chain. Its antigen is still unknown. The data stem from a study of cytomegalovirus exposure and HLA in healthy donors. The CDR3 loop spans 15 amino acids. Germline V gene lookup returns CDR1 SGHNT and CDR2 YYREEE (reference sequence). V shed 4 bases, J shed 3 bases, and the junction held 5 bases outside the gene matches. Overall study findings and caveats: The study dropped some indistinguishable V segments, TRBV6-2 and TRBV6-3 among them. The study designated fewer than 200 TCR beta chains cytomegalovirus-associated.

Both 60 Vbeta primers and 13 Jbeta primers went into the PCR. TCRdb keeps only in-frame clones here, not all; method: immunoSEQ multiplex PCR. The data show under 200,000 clones, approximately 82% seen once. The sequence was collected from a man aged 35-49 years in good health and CMV-seropositive. Sequencing was done on a sample of PBMCs. The rearrangement joins TRBV5-4 to TRBJ2-3, with TRBD1 identical over 10 bases. The CDR3 nucleotides are TGTGCCAGCAGCCGGGACAGGGGAATTACAGATACGCAGTATTTT. This sequence encodes CASSRDRGITDTQYF.